Given below is one T cell receptor (beta chain) in context. V was cut by 4 bases and J by 5 bases, with 10 bases left in between. The V gene's germline CDR1 is SGDLS and CDR2 YYNGEE. The CDR3 consists of 13 residues. This record belongs to a study of shared clonotypes between healthy human individuals. The data were produced by immunoSEQ multiplex PCR, yet TCRdb's version contains in-frame clones alone and is incomplete. This table holds some 1,100,000 clones, 78% found once. The receptor was isolated from a man younger than 30 in good health. Some clones in this sample may be carry-over from other donors' samples. The chain employs TRBV9 and TRBJ1-5; D not certain. The specimen sequenced was memory CD4+ T cells from PBMCs. Stated subset: CD45RA-negative fraction. In DNA, the CDR3 is TGTGCCAGCAGCCCCTCGATGGATCAGCCCCAGCATTTT. This sequence encodes CASSPSMDQPQHF.